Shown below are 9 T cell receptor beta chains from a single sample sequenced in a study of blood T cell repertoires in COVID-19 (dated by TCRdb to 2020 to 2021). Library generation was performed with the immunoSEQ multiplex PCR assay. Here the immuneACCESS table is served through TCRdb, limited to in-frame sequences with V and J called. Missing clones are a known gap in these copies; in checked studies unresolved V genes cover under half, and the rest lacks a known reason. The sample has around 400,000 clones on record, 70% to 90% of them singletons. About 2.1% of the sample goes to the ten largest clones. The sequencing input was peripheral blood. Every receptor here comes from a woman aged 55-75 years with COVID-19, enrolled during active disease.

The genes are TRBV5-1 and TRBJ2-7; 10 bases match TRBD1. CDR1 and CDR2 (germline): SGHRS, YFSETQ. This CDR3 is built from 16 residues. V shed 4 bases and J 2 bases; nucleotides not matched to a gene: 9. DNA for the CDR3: TGCGCCAGCAGCCACCAAGCGGACAGGGGGACCTACGAGCAGTACTTC. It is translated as CASSHQADRGTYEQYF.

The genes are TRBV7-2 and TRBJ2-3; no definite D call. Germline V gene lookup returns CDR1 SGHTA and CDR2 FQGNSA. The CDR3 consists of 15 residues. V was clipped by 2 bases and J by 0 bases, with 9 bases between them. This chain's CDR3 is CASSLTTASTDTQYF. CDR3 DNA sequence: TGTGCCAGCAGCTTAACCACAGCAAGCACAGATACGCAGTATTTT. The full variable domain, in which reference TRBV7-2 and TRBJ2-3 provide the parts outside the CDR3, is GAGVSQSPSNKVTEKGKDVELRCDPISGHTALYWYRQSLGQGLEFLIYFQGNSAPDKSGLPSDRFSAERTGGSVSTLTIQRTQQEDSAVYLCASSLTTASTDTQYFGPGTRLTVL.

CDR3 residues: CASTPRGAVDEQYF. The CDR3 DNA follows: TGTGCCAGTACCCCACGGGGGGCTGTGGACGAGCAGTACTTC. This sequence joins TRBV19 and TRBJ2-7, with D perhaps matching TRBD2 (7 bases). The V and J ends lost 7 bases and 5 bases respectively, with 18 bases between them. Germline loops: CDR1 LNHDA, CDR2 SQIVND (reference sequence). There are 14 residues in the CDR3.

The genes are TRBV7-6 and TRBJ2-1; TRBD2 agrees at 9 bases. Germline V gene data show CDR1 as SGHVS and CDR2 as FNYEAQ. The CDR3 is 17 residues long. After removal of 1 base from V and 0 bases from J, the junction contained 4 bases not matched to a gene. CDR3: CASSLGSLAGSYNEQFF. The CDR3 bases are TGTGCCAGCAGCTTAGGATCACTAGCGGGCTCCTACAATGAGCAGTTCTTC.

CDR3 DNA: TGTGCCAGCAGTTACGGACAGCGACCAAACACAGATACGCAGTATTTT. It yields the protein CASSYGQRPNTDTQYF. The chain recombines TRBV6-2 or TRBV6-3 with TRBJ2-3; tentative D call: TRBD1 (6 bases). V dropped 2 bases and J dropped 2 bases, with 14 bases sitting between them. Germline CDR1 and CDR2: MNHEY and SVGEGT. CDR3 length: 16 residues.

CDR3: CASSLENSADTQYF. The DNA of the CDR3 is TGCGCCAGCAGCTTGGAGAACTCGGCAGATACGCAGTATTTT. The chain links TRBV5-1 to TRBJ2-3, with D unresolved. This CDR3 has 14 amino acids. Germline assignment: CDR1 SGHRS and CDR2 YFSETQ. V lost 0 bases and J 4 bases, leaving 9 bases between the germline ends. The full variable domain, completed using reference TRBV5-1 and TRBJ2-3, is KAGVTQTPRYLIKTRGQQVTLSCSPISGHRSVSWYQQTPGQGLQFLFEYFSETQRNKGNFPGRFSGRQFSNSRSEMNVSTLELGDSALYLCASSLENSADTQYFGPGTRLTVL.

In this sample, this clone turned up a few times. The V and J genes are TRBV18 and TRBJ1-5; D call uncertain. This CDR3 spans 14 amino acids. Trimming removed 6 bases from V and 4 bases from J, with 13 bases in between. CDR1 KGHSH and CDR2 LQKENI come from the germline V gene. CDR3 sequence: CASSPGGANQPQHF. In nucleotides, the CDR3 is TGTGCCAGCTCTCCAGGAGGAGCGAATCAGCCCCAGCATTTT.

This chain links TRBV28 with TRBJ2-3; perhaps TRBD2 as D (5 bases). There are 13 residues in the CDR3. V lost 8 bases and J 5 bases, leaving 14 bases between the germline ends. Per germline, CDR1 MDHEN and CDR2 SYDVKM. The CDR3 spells CASLSGVVDTQYF. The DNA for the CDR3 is TGTGCCAGCCTAAGCGGCGTCGTAGATACGCAGTATTTT.

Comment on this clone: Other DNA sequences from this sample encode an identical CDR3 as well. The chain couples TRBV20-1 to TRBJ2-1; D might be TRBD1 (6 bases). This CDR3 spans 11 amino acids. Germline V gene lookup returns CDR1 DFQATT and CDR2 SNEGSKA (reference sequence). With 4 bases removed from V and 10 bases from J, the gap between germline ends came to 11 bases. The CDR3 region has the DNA TGCAGTGCTAACAGGGTAAGGGAGCAGTTCTTC. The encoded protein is CSANRVREQFF.